Shown below are 11 T cell receptor beta chains from a single sample sequenced in a study of Graves' ophthalmopathy and Graves' hyperthyroidism. The authors amplified TCR beta CDR3 regions from RNA transcripts. Second-round multiplex PCR followed a first-round RT-PCR using HTBI primers. TCRdb ran MiXCR on the multiplex PCR reads and lists one entry per CDR3 protein. The table shows a few hundred thousand distinct CDR3 sequences, with roughly 16% occurring only once. The material sequenced was peripheral blood. All receptors come from an adult man with Graves' ophthalmopathy.

The rearrangement joins TRBV10-3 to TRBJ2-7, with a possible D match to TRBD2 (6 bases). The CDR3 is 16 residues long. Germline lookup yields CDR1 ENHRY and CDR2 SYGVKD. The V gene lost 4 bases and the J gene lost 3 bases, with 19 bases spanning the gap. The CDR3 nucleotides are TGTGCCATCAGTGCGGGAGTAGGGGTTACCCACTACGAGCAGTACTTC. Its protein product is CAISAGVGVTHYEQYF.

At least ten counts were recorded for this clonotype. The chain is built from TRBV3-1 and TRBJ2-7; weak D call: TRBD1 (6 bases). Germline V gives CDR1 LGHDT, CDR2 YNNKEL (reference sequence). This CDR3 has 14 residues. The V end lost 0 bases, the J end lost 6 bases, and 12 bases lay between the germline ends. CDR3 DNA sequence: TGTGCCAGCAGCCAAGATACAGGGACGGGCGAGCAGTACTTC. It translates to CASSQDTGTGEQYF.

This clonotype has at least ten counts. V is TRBV6-1 and J is TRBJ1-1; 8 nucleotides line up with TRBD1. The CDR3 runs 15 residues. Per germline, CDR1 MNHNS and CDR2 SASEGT. J lost 5 bases, V lost 6 bases, and 11 bases had no gene match. The CDR3 nucleotides are TGTGCCAGCAGCCCCGTCAGGGGGCGAGGAACTGAAGCTTTCTTT. This gives the protein CASSPVRGRGTEAFF.

This clonotype was seen ten or more times. CDR3 residues: CASSRKGQPEGETQYF. The DNA for the CDR3 is TGTGCCAGCAGCCGCAAGGGACAGCCCGAGGGAGAGACCCAGTACTTC. The chain carries TRBV13 and TRBJ2-5; TRBD1 matches 7 bases. Germline lookup yields CDR1 PRHDT and CDR2 FYEKMQ (reference sequence). The CDR3 extends over 16 amino acids. Germline trimming cut 5 bases from V and 4 bases from J; bases unmatched to any gene: 13.

This clonotype was counted at least ten times. The V gene is TRBV6-1, the J gene TRBJ1-5, with a tentative D call TRBD1 (6 bases). The ends were cut back, 7 bases at V and 6 bases at J, with 16 bases in the middle. The CDR3 runs 14 residues. CDR1 is MNHNS, CDR2 SASEGT, per germline. CDR3 amino acids: CASKAGAQSQPQHF. CDR3 in DNA: TGTGCCAGCAAAGCGGGGGCTCAGAGTCAGCCCCAGCATTTT.

This clonotype occurred many times. This chain links TRBV19 with TRBJ1-5; unclear D gene. This CDR3 has 12 residues. Trimming removed 3 bases from V and 6 bases from J, with 6 bases in between. Germline lookup yields CDR1 LNHDA and CDR2 SQIVND (reference sequence). Written as DNA, the CDR3 is TGTGCCAGTAGTATGTTCCGTCAGCCCCAGCATTTT. This gives the protein CASSMFRQPQHF.

This clonotype came up many times. V gene TRBV5-1 combines with J gene TRBJ2-5; no firm D call. Germline lookup yields CDR1 SGHRS and CDR2 YFSETQ. V gave up 3 bases and J gave up 2 bases, with 14 bases separating them. The CDR3 totals 15 residues. The CDR3 here is CASSSLGRPQETQYF. DNA of the CDR3: TGCGCCAGCAGCTCCCTCGGTAGGCCACAAGAGACCCAGTACTTC.

In this sample, this clonotype turned up many times. J is TRBJ2-7 and V is TRBV6-5; 7 bases line up with TRBD2. The CDR3 extends over 15 amino acids. Trimming cost V 6 bases and J 5 bases; bases outside gene matches: 13. CDR1 is MNHEY, CDR2 SVGAGI, per germline. Here the CDR3 DNA reads TGTGCCAGCAGCCTCGCTGGGAGGGGAGGCAACGAGCAGTACTTC. Protein product: CASSLAGRGGNEQYF.

This chain uses TRBV7-8 with TRBJ1-2, with TRBD1 identical over 7 bases. Germline trimming cut 4 bases from V and 4 bases from J; bases unmatched to any gene: 9. CDR3 length: 15 amino acids. The germline CDR1 and CDR2 sequences are SGHVS and FQNEAQ. CDR3 loop: CASSSRTGTVYGYTF. DNA of the CDR3: TGTGCCAGCAGCTCTCGAACCGGGACAGTCTATGGCTACACCTTC.

The chain joins TRBV11-1 to TRBJ2-2; 7 bases are a match to TRBD2. From germline, CDR1 is SGHAT and CDR2 FQDESV (reference sequence). The J segment lost 6 bases and the V segment lost 4 bases, leaving 8 bases of the junction unmatched. The CDR3 spans 15 residues. The CDR3 sequence: CASSSPGLHSGELFF. The CDR3, as DNA: TGTGCCAGCAGCTCCCCGGGACTACATTCCGGGGAGCTGTTTTTT.

There are many counts of this clonotype. The CDR3 region has the DNA TGTGCCAGCAGCCAAGGACTTCAGGGGGCCGAGACCCAGTACTTC. It is translated as CASSQGLQGAETQYF. This rearrangement joins TRBV3-1 to TRBJ2-5; 8 bases agree with TRBD1. V gave up 1 base and J gave up 5 bases; unmatched junction bases: 6. From germline, CDR1 is LGHDT and CDR2 YNNKEL (reference sequence). The CDR3 loop spans 15 amino acids.